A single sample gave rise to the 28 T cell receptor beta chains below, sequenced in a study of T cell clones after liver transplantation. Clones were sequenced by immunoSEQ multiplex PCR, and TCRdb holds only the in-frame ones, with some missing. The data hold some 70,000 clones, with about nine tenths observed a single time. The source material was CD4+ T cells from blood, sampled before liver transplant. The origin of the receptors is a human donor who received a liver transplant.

This CDR3 reads CADKRVAQDTQYF. As DNA, the CDR3 is TGTGCCGACAAGCGGGTAGCCCAAGATACGCAGTATTTT. The V and J genes are TRBV21-1 and TRBJ2-3; whether TRBD2, the table's D call, matches the DNA was not checked. TRBV21-1 is tagged as a pseudogene. CDR3 length equals 13 residues.

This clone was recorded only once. CDR3 sequence reads: CASSIPTGALNTEAFF. CDR3 sequence (DNA): TGTGCCAGTAGTATCCCGACAGGGGCGTTGAACACTGAAGCTTTCTTT. The gene calls are TRBV19 and TRBJ1-1; TRBD1 agrees at 8 bases. The CDR3 runs 16 residues. Germline CDR1 is LNHDA and CDR2 is SQIVND (reference sequence). With 3 bases clipped from V and 0 bases from J, the junction kept 6 bases outside the gene matches. The full variable domain, in which reference TRBV19 and TRBJ1-1 provide the parts outside the CDR3, is DGGITQSPKYLFRKEGQNVTLSCEQNLNHDAMYWYRQDPGQGLRLIYYSQIVNDFQKGDIAEGYSVSREKKESFPLTVTSAQKNPTAFYLCASSIPTGALNTEAFFGQGTRLTVV.

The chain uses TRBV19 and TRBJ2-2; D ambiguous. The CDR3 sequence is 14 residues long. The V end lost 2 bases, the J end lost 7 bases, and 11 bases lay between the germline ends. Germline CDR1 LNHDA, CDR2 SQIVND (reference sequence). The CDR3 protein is CASSIPGGSGELFF. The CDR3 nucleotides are TGTGCCAGTAGTATACCCGGCGGAAGCGGGGAGCTGTTTTTT.

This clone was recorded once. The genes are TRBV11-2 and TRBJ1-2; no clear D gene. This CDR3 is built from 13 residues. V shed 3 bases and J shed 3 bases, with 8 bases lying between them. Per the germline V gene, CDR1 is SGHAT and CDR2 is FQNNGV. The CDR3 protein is CASSFTSDYGYTF. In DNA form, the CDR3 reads TGTGCCAGCAGCTTTACGAGCGACTATGGCTACACCTTC.

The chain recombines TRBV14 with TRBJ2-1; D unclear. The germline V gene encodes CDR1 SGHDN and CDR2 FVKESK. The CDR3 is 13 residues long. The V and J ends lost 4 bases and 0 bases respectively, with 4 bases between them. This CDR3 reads CASSRSSYNEQFF. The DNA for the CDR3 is TGTGCCAGCAGCCGAAGCTCCTACAATGAGCAGTTCTTC.

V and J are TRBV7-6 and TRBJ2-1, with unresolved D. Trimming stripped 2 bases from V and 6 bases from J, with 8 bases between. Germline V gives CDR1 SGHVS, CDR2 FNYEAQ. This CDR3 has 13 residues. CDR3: CASSLIAFNEQFF. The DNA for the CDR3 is TGTGCCAGCAGCTTAATAGCTTTCAATGAGCAGTTCTTC.

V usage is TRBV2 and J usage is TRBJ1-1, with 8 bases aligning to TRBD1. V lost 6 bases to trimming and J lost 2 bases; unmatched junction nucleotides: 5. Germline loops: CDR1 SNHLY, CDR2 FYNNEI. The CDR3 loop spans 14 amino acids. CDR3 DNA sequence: TGTGCCAGCAGCCGACAGGGGCGAAACACTGAAGCTTTCTTT. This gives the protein CASSRQGRNTEAFF.

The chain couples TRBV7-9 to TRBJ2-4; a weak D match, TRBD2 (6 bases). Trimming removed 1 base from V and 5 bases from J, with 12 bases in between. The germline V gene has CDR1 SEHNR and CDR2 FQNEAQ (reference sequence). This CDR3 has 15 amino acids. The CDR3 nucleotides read TGTGCCAGCAGCTTAGTTCTGGGAGGCCAAAACATTCAGTACTTC. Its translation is CASSLVLGGQNIQYF.

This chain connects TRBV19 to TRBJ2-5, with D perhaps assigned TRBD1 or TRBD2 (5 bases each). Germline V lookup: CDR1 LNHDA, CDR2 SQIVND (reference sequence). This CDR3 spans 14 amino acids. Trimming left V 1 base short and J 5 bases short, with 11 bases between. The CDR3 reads CASSIGGAVETQYF. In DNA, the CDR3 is TGTGCCAGTAGTATAGGAGGGGCTGTTGAGACCCAGTACTTC. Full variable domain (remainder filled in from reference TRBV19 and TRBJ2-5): DGGITQSPKYLFRKEGQNVTLSCEQNLNHDAMYWYRQDPGQGLRLIYYSQIVNDFQKGDIAEGYSVSREKKESFPLTVTSAQKNPTAFYLCASSIGGAVETQYFGPGTRLLVL.

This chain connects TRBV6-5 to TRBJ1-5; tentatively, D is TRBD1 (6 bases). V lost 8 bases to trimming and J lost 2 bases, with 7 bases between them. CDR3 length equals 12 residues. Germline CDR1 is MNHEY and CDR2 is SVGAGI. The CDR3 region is CASWTGNQPQHF. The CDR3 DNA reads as TGTGCCAGCTGGACAGGCAATCAGCCCCAGCATTTT.

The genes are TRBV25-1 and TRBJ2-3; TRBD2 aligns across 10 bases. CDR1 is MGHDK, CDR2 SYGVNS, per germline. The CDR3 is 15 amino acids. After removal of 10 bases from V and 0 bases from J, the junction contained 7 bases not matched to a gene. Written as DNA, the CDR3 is TGTGCCACCGGGACTAGCGTACATAGCACAGATACGCAGTATTTT. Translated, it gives CATGTSVHSTDTQYF.

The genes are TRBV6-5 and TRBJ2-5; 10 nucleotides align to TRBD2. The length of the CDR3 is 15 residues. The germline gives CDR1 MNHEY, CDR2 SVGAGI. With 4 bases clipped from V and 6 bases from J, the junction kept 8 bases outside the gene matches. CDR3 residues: CASSSELAGMKTQYF. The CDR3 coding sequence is TGTGCCAGCAGTTCGGAACTAGCGGGAATGAAGACCCAGTACTTC.

CDR3 sequence reads: CASSEGQGNYGYTF. CDR3 coding DNA: TGCGCCAGCAGTGAGGGGCAGGGCAACTATGGCTACACCTTC. This rearrangement joins TRBV10-2 to TRBJ1-2; TRBD1 might be the D (5 bases). The ends were cut back, 2 bases at V and 2 bases at J, with 9 bases in the middle. The CDR3 consists of 14 residues. The V gene's germline CDR1 is WSHSY and CDR2 SAAADI.

CDR3 in DNA: TGTGCCAGCAGCGTAGGAGTGAACTCTGCCTACGAGCAGTACTTC. Translated, it gives CASSVGVNSAYEQYF. The chain is built from TRBV9 and TRBJ2-7; D gene uncertain. The CDR3 consists of 15 residues. Trimming removed 0 bases at V and 2 bases at J, with 12 bases between. Germline V CDR1 and CDR2: SGDLS, YYNGEE.

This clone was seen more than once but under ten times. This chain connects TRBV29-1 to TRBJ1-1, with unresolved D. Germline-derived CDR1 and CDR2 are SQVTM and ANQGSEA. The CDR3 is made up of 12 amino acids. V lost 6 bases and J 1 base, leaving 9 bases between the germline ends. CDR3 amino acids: CSVGRWNTEAFF. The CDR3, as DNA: TGCAGCGTCGGGAGATGGAACACTGAAGCTTTCTTT.

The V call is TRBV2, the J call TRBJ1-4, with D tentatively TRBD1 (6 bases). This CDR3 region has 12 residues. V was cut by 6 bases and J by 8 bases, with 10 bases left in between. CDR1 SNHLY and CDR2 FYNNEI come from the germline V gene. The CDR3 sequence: CASRRTDEKLFF. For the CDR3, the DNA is TGTGCCAGCAGGCGGACAGACGAAAAACTGTTTTTT.

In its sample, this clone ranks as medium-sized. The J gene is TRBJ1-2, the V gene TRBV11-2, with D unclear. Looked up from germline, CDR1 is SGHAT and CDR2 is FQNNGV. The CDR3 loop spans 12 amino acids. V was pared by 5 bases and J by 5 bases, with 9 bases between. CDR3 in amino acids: CASSDRAYGYTF. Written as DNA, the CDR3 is TGTGCCAGCAGCGATCGAGCTTATGGCTACACCTTC.

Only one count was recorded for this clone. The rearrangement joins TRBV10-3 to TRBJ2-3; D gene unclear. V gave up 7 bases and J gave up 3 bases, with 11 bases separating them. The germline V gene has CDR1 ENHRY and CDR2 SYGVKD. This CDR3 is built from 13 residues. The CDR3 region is CAIKGISTDTQYF. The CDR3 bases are TGTGCCATCAAAGGAATTTCAACAGATACGCAGTATTTT.

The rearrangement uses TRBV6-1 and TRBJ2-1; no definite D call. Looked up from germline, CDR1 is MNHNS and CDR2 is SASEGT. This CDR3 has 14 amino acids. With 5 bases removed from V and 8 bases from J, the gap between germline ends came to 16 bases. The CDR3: CASSLRYSVDEQFF. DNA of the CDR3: TGTGCCAGCAGTCTCCGGTACTCTGTGGATGAGCAGTTCTTC.

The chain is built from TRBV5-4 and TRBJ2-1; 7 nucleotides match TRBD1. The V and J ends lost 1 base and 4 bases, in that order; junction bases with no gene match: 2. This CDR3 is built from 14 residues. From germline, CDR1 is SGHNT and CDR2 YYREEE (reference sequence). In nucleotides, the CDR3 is TGTGCCAGCAGCTTGCCGGACAGGTACAATGAGCAGTTCTTC. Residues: CASSLPDRYNEQFF.

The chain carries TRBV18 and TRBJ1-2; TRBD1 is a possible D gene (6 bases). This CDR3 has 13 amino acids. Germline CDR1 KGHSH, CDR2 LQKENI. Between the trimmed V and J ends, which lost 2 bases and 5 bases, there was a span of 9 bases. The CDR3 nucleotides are TGTGCCAGCTCACCAAGGACAGTTTATGGCTACACCTTC. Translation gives CASSPRTVYGYTF.

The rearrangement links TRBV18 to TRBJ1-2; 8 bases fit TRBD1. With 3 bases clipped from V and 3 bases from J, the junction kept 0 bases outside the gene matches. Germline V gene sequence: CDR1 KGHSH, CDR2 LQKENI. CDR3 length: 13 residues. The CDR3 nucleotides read TGTGCCAGCTCACCGACAGGGGACTATGGCTACACCTTC. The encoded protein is CASSPTGDYGYTF.

The CDR3 loop reads CASKQASLNTEAFF. In DNA form, the CDR3 reads TGTGCCAGCAAACAGGCCAGCTTGAACACTGAAGCTTTCTTT. The rearrangement links TRBV2 to TRBJ1-1, with a weak D call TRBD1 (5 bases). The CDR3 loop spans 14 amino acids. Germline-derived CDR1 and CDR2 are SNHLY and FYNNEI. Trimming stripped 7 bases from V and 0 bases from J, with 12 bases between.

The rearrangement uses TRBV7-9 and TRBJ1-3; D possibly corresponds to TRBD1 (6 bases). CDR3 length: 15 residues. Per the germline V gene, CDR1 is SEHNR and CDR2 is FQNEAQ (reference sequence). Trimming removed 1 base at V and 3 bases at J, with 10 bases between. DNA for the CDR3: TGTGCCAGCAGCTTAGTAGGGGGTAGTGGAAACACCATATATTTT. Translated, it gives CASSLVGGSGNTIYF.

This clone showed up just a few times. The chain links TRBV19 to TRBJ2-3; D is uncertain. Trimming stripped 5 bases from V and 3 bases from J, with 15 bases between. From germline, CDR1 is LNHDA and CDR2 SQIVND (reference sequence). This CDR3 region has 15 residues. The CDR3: CASSPPGFRTDTQYF. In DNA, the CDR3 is TGTGCCAGTAGTCCCCCAGGTTTTCGGACAGATACGCAGTATTTT.

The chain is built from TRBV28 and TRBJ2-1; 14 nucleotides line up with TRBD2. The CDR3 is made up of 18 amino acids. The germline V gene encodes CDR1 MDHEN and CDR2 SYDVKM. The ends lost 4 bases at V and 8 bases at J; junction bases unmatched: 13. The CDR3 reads CASSSIAFGTSGSYEQFF. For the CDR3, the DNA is TGTGCCAGCAGTTCTATCGCGTTTGGGACTAGCGGGAGCTATGAGCAGTTCTTC.

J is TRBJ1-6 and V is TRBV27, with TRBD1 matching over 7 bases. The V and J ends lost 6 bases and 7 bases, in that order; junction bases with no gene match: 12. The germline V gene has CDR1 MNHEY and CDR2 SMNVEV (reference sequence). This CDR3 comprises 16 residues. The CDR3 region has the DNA TGTGCCAGCAGCGACTCAGACAGGGTAGAAAATTCACCCCTCCACTTT. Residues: CASSDSDRVENSPLHF.

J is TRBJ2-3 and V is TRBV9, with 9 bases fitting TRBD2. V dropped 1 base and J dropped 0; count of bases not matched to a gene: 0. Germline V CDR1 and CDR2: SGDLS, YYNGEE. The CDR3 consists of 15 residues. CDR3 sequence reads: CASSVTSGSTDTQYF. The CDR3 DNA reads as TGTGCCAGCAGCGTAACTAGCGGGAGCACAGATACGCAGTATTTT.